This T cell receptor (beta chain) was sequenced during a study of T cell changes during pregnancy in multiple sclerosis. The CDR3 covers 14 residues. Germline loops: CDR1 SGDLS, CDR2 YYNGEE. V lost 0 bases and J 7 bases, leaving 11 bases between the germline ends. Sequencing was performed with immunoSEQ multiplex PCR; in TCRdb, only in-frame clones are kept and a portion is missing. The sample records 15,000 to 20,000 clones, around 96% being singletons. The receptor was derived from a female donor with multiple sclerosis, enrolled in a pregnancy study. Here the sequenced sample was peripheral blood, taken in the third trimester of pregnancy. J is TRBJ1-5 and V is TRBV9; the D gene is possibly TRBD1 (5 bases). This CDR3 is CASSVGGEGQPQHF. The CDR3 nucleotides read TGTGCCAGCAGCGTAGGGGGGGAGGGACAGCCCCAGCATTTT.